This T cell receptor beta chain was captured by sequencing in a study of human T cells and chemical hapten exposure. CDR3 length equals 14 residues. CDR1 and CDR2 (germline): SEHNR, FQNEAQ (reference sequence). The J segment lost 3 bases and the V segment lost 6 bases, leaving 6 bases of the junction unmatched. TCRdb passed the RACE reads through MiXCR, listing each CDR3 protein once. The data contain more than 300,000 distinct CDR3 sequences, approximately 5.1% of them singletons. Time point defined: pre-sensitization, week 0. Treatment in this sample: therapeutic diphenylcyclopropenone sensitization with weekly scalp DPC. This clonotype was counted ten times or more.

Material: whole blood, obtained in connection with sensitization to the hapten diphenylcyclopropenone (DPC). This clonotype originated in a woman between 50 and 59 years old with alopecia areata. Some clones in this sample may be carry-over from other donors' samples. The chain is built from TRBV7-9 and TRBJ1-2; 8 nucleotides align to TRBD1. CDR3 sequence reads: CASSPDREYYGYTF. DNA for the CDR3: TGTGCCAGCAGTCCGGACAGGGAATACTATGGCTACACCTTC.